These T cell receptor beta chains were read from a single sample in a study of cytomegalovirus exposure and HLA in healthy donors. TCRdb keeps only in-frame clones here, not all; method: immunoSEQ multiplex PCR. The sample carries some 210,000 clones, 70% to 80% recorded once. Sequenced sample: PBMCs. All receptors come from a male donor in good health and CMV-seronegative. The CDR3 runs from the conserved cysteine through the conserved F or W. The order of the fields is J gene, V gene, CDR3 length, D gene, clone size, CDR3 protein, CDR3 DNA. A D gene is named only where the DNA matches it firmly. Size is stated for part of the rows, as once, few or many counts, or as a class when the clone is expanded.

j_call: TRBJ2-7
v_call: TRBV4-1
cdr3_length: 13
d_call: -
clone_size: -
cdr3_aa: CASSQDGGYEQYF
cdr3_nt: TGCGCCAGCAGCCAAGATGGCGGATACGAGCAGTACTTC

j_call: TRBJ1-3
v_call: TRBV18
cdr3_length: 17
d_call: -
clone_size: few
cdr3_aa: CASSPQSAGMSGNTIYF
cdr3_nt: TGTGCCAGCTCACCACAATCAGCGGGGATGTCTGGAAACACCATATATTTT

j_call: TRBJ2-7
v_call: TRBV28
cdr3_length: 14
d_call: -
clone_size: once
cdr3_aa: CASRFRDTFYEQYF
cdr3_nt: TGTGCCAGCAGGTTCCGGGACACCTTCTACGAGCAGTACTTC

j_call: TRBJ2-7
v_call: TRBV6-1
cdr3_length: 14
d_call: -
clone_size: -
cdr3_aa: CASTTRRELYEQYF
cdr3_nt: TGTGCCAGCACCACCCGCCGGGAGCTCTACGAGCAGTACTTC

j_call: TRBJ2-2
v_call: TRBV9
cdr3_length: 14
d_call: -
clone_size: -
cdr3_aa: CASSVELGGGELFF
cdr3_nt: TGTGCCAGCAGCGTAGAACTGGGGGGTGGGGAGCTGTTTTTT

j_call: TRBJ2-3
v_call: TRBV9
cdr3_length: 17
d_call: TRBD2
clone_size: -
cdr3_aa: CASSVASGGTNTDTQYF
cdr3_nt: TGTGCCAGCAGCGTAGCAAGCGGGGGTACAAACACAGATACGCAGTATTTT

j_call: TRBJ1-1
v_call: TRBV9
cdr3_length: 15
d_call: TRBD1
clone_size: -
cdr3_aa: CASSGGQGASAEAFF
cdr3_nt: TGTGCCAGCAGCGGGGGACAGGGGGCTTCGGCTGAAGCTTTCTTT

j_call: TRBJ2-6
v_call: TRBV28
cdr3_length: 16
d_call: -
clone_size: few
cdr3_aa: CASSLSTLPGANVLTF
cdr3_nt: TGTGCCAGCAGTTTATCAACATTGCCTGGGGCCAACGTCCTGACTTTC

j_call: TRBJ2-1
v_call: TRBV18
cdr3_length: 16
d_call: TRBD2
clone_size: -
cdr3_aa: CASSPVAGHGGNEQFF
cdr3_nt: TGTGCCAGCTCACCGGTAGCGGGCCATGGGGGGAATGAGCAGTTCTTC

j_call: TRBJ2-1
v_call: TRBV18
cdr3_length: 15
d_call: -
clone_size: -
cdr3_aa: CASSPWGEIYNEQFF
cdr3_nt: TGTGCCAGCTCACCATGGGGGGAGATTTACAATGAGCAGTTCTTC

j_call: TRBJ1-2
v_call: TRBV5-1
cdr3_length: 16
d_call: TRBD1
clone_size: -
cdr3_aa: CASSLGWDRVNYGYTF
cdr3_nt: TGCGCCAGCAGCTTGGGCTGGGACAGAGTGAACTATGGCTACACCTTC

j_call: TRBJ1-4
v_call: TRBV6-1
cdr3_length: 14
d_call: -
clone_size: -
cdr3_aa: CASSRQSFNEKLFF
cdr3_nt: TGTGCCAGCAGTAGACAGAGCTTTAATGAAAAACTGTTTTTT

j_call: TRBJ2-3
v_call: TRBV29-1
cdr3_length: 14
d_call: TRBD2
clone_size: once
cdr3_aa: CSVATSGRRDTQYF
cdr3_nt: TGCAGCGTTGCAACTAGCGGGAGACGGGATACGCAGTATTTT

j_call: TRBJ1-5
v_call: TRBV27
cdr3_length: 17
d_call: TRBD1
clone_size: -
cdr3_aa: CASSPRMGGQNNQPQHF
cdr3_nt: TGTGCCAGCAGTCCCAGGATGGGGGGACAGAACAATCAGCCCCAGCATTTT

j_call: TRBJ2-7
v_call: TRBV7-9
cdr3_length: 11
d_call: -
clone_size: -
cdr3_aa: CASKSSYEQYF
cdr3_nt: TGTGCCAGCAAGAGCTCCTACGAGCAGTACTTC

j_call: TRBJ2-7
v_call: TRBV5-1
cdr3_length: 14
d_call: TRBD1
clone_size: -
cdr3_aa: CASSPGQGEREQYF
cdr3_nt: TGCGCCAGCAGCCCGGGACAGGGGGAGCGCGAGCAGTACTTC

j_call: TRBJ2-1
v_call: TRBV25-1
cdr3_length: 15
d_call: -
clone_size: -
cdr3_aa: CASSGFTGSREERFF
cdr3_nt: TGTGCCAGCAGTGGTTTCACGGGTTCCCGCGAAGAGCGGTTCTTC

j_call: TRBJ2-2
v_call: TRBV9
cdr3_length: 14
d_call: -
clone_size: -
cdr3_aa: CASRGTPNTGELFF
cdr3_nt: TGTGCCAGCAGAGGGACACCGAACACCGGGGAGCTGTTTTTT

j_call: TRBJ2-1
v_call: TRBV5-1
cdr3_length: 11
d_call: TRBD2
clone_size: -
cdr3_aa: CASSSSGKQFF
cdr3_nt: TGCGCCAGCAGCTCAAGCGGGAAGCAGTTCTTC

j_call: TRBJ1-1
v_call: TRBV7-8
cdr3_length: 15
d_call: -
clone_size: -
cdr3_aa: CASIEGGVRDTEAFF
cdr3_nt: TGTGCCAGCATCGAAGGGGGGGTGAGGGACACTGAAGCTTTCTTT

j_call: TRBJ1-1
v_call: TRBV19
cdr3_length: 13
d_call: TRBD1
clone_size: -
cdr3_aa: CASAQQGATEAFF
cdr3_nt: TGTGCCAGTGCGCAACAGGGGGCGACTGAAGCTTTCTTT

j_call: TRBJ2-2
v_call: TRBV7-8
cdr3_length: 16
d_call: -
clone_size: once
cdr3_aa: CASSLPGQGGTGELFF
cdr3_nt: TGTGCCAGCAGCTTACCCGGGCAGGGTGGAACCGGGGAGCTGTTTTTT

j_call: TRBJ2-3
v_call: TRBV5-4
cdr3_length: 12
d_call: TRBD2
clone_size: -
cdr3_aa: CASSTPGTSLYF
cdr3_nt: TGTGCCAGCAGCACCCCCGGGACTAGCCTGTATTTT

j_call: TRBJ2-7
v_call: TRBV9
cdr3_length: 15
d_call: -
clone_size: -
cdr3_aa: CASSVSGSPSYEQYF
cdr3_nt: TGTGCCAGCAGCGTATCGGGGTCCCCCTCCTACGAGCAGTACTTC

j_call: TRBJ1-2
v_call: TRBV7-9
cdr3_length: 15
d_call: TRBD1
clone_size: -
cdr3_aa: CASSRPDRGLGGYTF
cdr3_nt: TGTGCCAGCAGCCGACCGGACAGGGGCTTAGGTGGCTACACCTTC

j_call: TRBJ2-3
v_call: TRBV18
cdr3_length: 15
d_call: TRBD1
clone_size: -
cdr3_aa: CASSPGQGTTDTQYF
cdr3_nt: TGTGCCAGCTCACCGGGACAGGGGACCACAGATACGCAGTATTTT

j_call: TRBJ2-1
v_call: TRBV5-1
cdr3_length: 16
d_call: TRBD2
clone_size: -
cdr3_aa: CASSSVLAGGSDEQFF
cdr3_nt: TGCGCCAGCAGCTCGGTGTTAGCGGGAGGTAGCGATGAGCAGTTCTTC

j_call: TRBJ1-4
v_call: TRBV7-2
cdr3_length: 15
d_call: TRBD1
clone_size: -
cdr3_aa: CASSLLGTGGEKLFF
cdr3_nt: TGTGCCAGCAGCCTACTAGGGACAGGGGGCGAAAAACTGTTTTTT

j_call: TRBJ1-5
v_call: TRBV6-5
cdr3_length: 15
d_call: -
clone_size: -
cdr3_aa: CASRQTGFSNQPQHF
cdr3_nt: TGTGCCAGCAGACAAACAGGGTTCAGCAATCAGCCCCAGCATTTT

j_call: TRBJ2-3
v_call: TRBV19
cdr3_length: 11
d_call: -
clone_size: -
cdr3_aa: CASSWRDTQYF
cdr3_nt: TGTGCCAGTAGTTGGAGGGATACGCAGTATTTT

j_call: TRBJ2-4
v_call: TRBV19
cdr3_length: 17
d_call: TRBD2
clone_size: -
cdr3_aa: CASSGLTSGRAQDIQYF
cdr3_nt: TGTGCCAGTAGTGGATTGACTAGCGGGAGGGCCCAAGACATTCAGTACTTC

j_call: TRBJ1-1
v_call: TRBV19
cdr3_length: 16
d_call: -
clone_size: -
cdr3_aa: CASSIGPGQLNTEAFF
cdr3_nt: TGTGCCAGTAGTATAGGACCGGGACAACTGAACACTGAAGCTTTCTTT

j_call: TRBJ2-2
v_call: TRBV5-1
cdr3_length: 17
d_call: TRBD2
clone_size: -
cdr3_aa: CASMGLAGGPNTGELFF
cdr3_nt: TGCGCCAGCATGGGACTAGCGGGAGGCCCAAACACCGGGGAGCTGTTTTTT

j_call: TRBJ2-7
v_call: TRBV5-1
cdr3_length: 14
d_call: -
clone_size: few
cdr3_aa: CASSLVSAPYEQYF
cdr3_nt: TGCGCCAGCAGCTTGGTATCAGCGCCCTACGAGCAGTACTTC

j_call: TRBJ2-3
v_call: TRBV25-1
cdr3_length: 17
d_call: TRBD2
clone_size: -
cdr3_aa: CASSESVNRDYTDTQYF
cdr3_nt: TGTGCCAGCAGTGAAAGCGTAAACCGGGACTACACAGATACGCAGTATTTT

j_call: TRBJ2-3
v_call: TRBV30
cdr3_length: 15
d_call: -
clone_size: few
cdr3_aa: CAWSNGGASTDTQYF
cdr3_nt: TGTGCCTGGAGCAACGGAGGGGCTAGCACAGATACGCAGTATTTT

j_call: TRBJ1-1
v_call: TRBV6-6
cdr3_length: 13
d_call: -
clone_size: few
cdr3_aa: CASSYLDSRVAFF
cdr3_nt: TGTGCCAGCAGTTATCTGGACAGCCGAGTAGCTTTCTTT

j_call: TRBJ2-3
v_call: TRBV4-1
cdr3_length: 16
d_call: -
clone_size: once
cdr3_aa: CASSQEGSRGTDTQYF
cdr3_nt: TGCGCCAGCAGCCAAGAGGGCAGCAGGGGAACAGATACGCAGTATTTT

j_call: TRBJ2-7
v_call: TRBV5-1
cdr3_length: 14
d_call: TRBD1
clone_size: -
cdr3_aa: CASRGTGVTYEQYF
cdr3_nt: TGCGCCAGCAGAGGGACAGGGGTGACCTACGAGCAGTACTTC

j_call: TRBJ2-3
v_call: TRBV6-5
cdr3_length: 13
d_call: -
clone_size: -
cdr3_aa: CASGLGEVDTQYF
cdr3_nt: TGTGCCAGCGGATTGGGGGAGGTGGATACGCAGTATTTT